The text below deals with one T cell receptor beta chain. Its antigen is still unknown. Qualities for individual bases were not recorded, and no much larger clone is one base off. Healthy HIV-negative adults with no recently reported acute infections or vaccinations were included as donors. Every donor was a Caucasian adult residing in Nashville, Tennessee, USA. CD4+ T cells were enriched through magnetic negative selection, after which naive cells were positively selected on CD45RA and the remaining negative fraction served as the memory subset. Blood was collected by leukapheresis, and PBMCs were isolated by Ficoll-Histopaque density gradient centrifugation and then cryopreserved in liquid nitrogen vapor phase. Purity and quantity of every magnetically sorted T cell population were checked by analytical flow cytometry. From each sorted fraction, genomic DNA was isolated and quantified by UV absorbance on a Nanodrop 2000c.

Based on the germline V gene, the CDR1 and CDR2 sequences are KGHSH and LQKENI. From the cysteine up to the phenylalanine, the CDR3 has a length of 15 residues. Of the read, only the CDR3 DNA is kept; its 45 bases are in frame from base 1. V lost 2 bases and J lost 4 bases; the stretch between them is 14 bases long. TCR CDR3 regions were amplified from genomic DNA by multiplex PCR using the deep immunoSEQ assay. Extracted genomic DNA from each cell subset was distributed evenly across all wells of several immunoSEQ 96-well plates, and each plate was treated as a replicate. For sorted subsets, around 200 ng genomic DNA, equal to tens of thousands of T cell genomes, was loaded into each replicate PCR. The purified libraries were quantified using a Qubit 3.0 fluorometer, sized with a Bioanalyzer 2100, and then quantified again using the KAPA Library Quantification kit. Every immunoSEQ 96-well plate was sequenced on a dedicated single-read 150-cycle Illumina NextSeq 550 flow cell. The authors' pipeline ran thus. Because the immunoSEQ output held only junctional sequences and lacked quality scores, the filtering could not match the filtering applied to full-length reads. To assign V/J genes and CDR3, sequences were annotated against IMGT germline references using PyIR, a Python wrapper for IgBLAST v1.9. Reads were removed for weak V/J assignments (E-value above 1e-6), missing CDR3, stop codons, out-of-frame junctions, or ambiguous translated residues. A V3J clonotype was defined by an identical inferred V gene, J gene, and CDR3 amino acid sequence. Percentage overlap between repertoires was calculated by dividing the number of shared unique clonotypes by the size of the smaller repertoire. Richness of each repertoire was evaluated using RTK rarefaction, the Chao1 estimator, and Recon v2.1 estimates of unobserved clonotypes. For all TCRbeta clonotypes obtained by the gDNA method from a few donors, generation probabilities were computed with OLGA. Not all clones reach the TCRdb copy of this immuneACCESS table, which keeps in-frame sequences only. Checked studies attribute under half of the gap to unresolved V genes and leave the rest unexplained. The DNA was the basis for D and trimming; V, J and clone size are from that table. In this sample the table shows 1,400,000 or so clones, around 98.5% of which occur a single time. The top ten constitute approximately 0.38% of the sample.

This record comes from a study of shared clonotypes between healthy human individuals (dated by TCRdb to 2018 to 2021). A note on the overall study: The cohort comprised a couple of women and a few men aged 18 to 49 years. To estimate repertoire size and how much clonotypes are shared between individuals, the study performed deep sequencing of blood TCR repertoires from about 5 healthy adults. Different laboratories and diverse techniques were used to prepare libraries and sequence TCR repertoires, to increase sequencing depth and limit assay-specific biases. Between about 0.94 and 8.9 billion PBMCs per donor were obtained by leukapheresis. For each donor, CD4 naive and CD4 memory were each run on three plates, CD8 naive on two plates, and CD8 memory on one plate.

The full study reports these points: Pairwise subsampling led to the expectation that sequencing depth would affect the degree of clonotype sharing among donors. Approximately 4.8% of naive CD4, 3% to 4% of naive CD8, roughly 2.4% of memory CD4, and 0.35% to 0.5% of memory CD8 clonotypes were shared across a few donors. Sampling was restricted to blood, and TCR repertoires in tissues likely differ from the TCR repertoires found in blood. Naive subsets generally had larger estimated clonotype richness than memory subsets. Incomplete sequencing was indicated by rarefaction of sorted-subset datasets, despite the large sequencing depth. Compared with non-shared clonotypes, clonotypes shared by all four sorted-subset donors had higher generation probabilities. Because the study included only a small number of donors, the genetic and exposure-history diversity represented was limited.

This clonotype originated in a man between 25 and 39 years old in good health. The sequencing input was naive CD4+ T cells sorted from blood. The cell subset or site label, read with the paper, signifies: CD45RA+ positively selected. Rearrangement joined TRBV18 to TRBJ1-1, and possibly TRBD1, on 5 matching bases. The bases are TGTGCCAGCTCACCAGCAGGGATCCTGAGCACTGAAGCTTTCTTT. Translated, this gives CASSPAGILSTEAFF.